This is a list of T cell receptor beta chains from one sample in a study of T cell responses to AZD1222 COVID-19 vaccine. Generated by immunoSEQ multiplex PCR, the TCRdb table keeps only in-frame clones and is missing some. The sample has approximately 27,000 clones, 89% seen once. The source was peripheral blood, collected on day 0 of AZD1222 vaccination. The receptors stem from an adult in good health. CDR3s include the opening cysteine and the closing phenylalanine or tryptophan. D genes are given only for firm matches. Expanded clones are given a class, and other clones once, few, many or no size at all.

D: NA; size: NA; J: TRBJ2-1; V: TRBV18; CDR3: CASSLLATPYNEQFF; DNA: TGTGCCAGCTCACTCCTAGCGACTCCTTACAATGAGCAGTTCTTC
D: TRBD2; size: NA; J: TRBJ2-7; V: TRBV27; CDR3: CASSMTSGSSYEQYF; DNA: TGTGCCAGCAGTATGACTAGCGGGAGTTCCTACGAGCAGTACTTC
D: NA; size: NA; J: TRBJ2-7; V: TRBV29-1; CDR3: CSVSRGGEQYF; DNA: TGCAGCGTGTCACGGGGAGGCGAGCAGTACTTC
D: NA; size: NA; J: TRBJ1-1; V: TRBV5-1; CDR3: CASSFVQANTEAFF; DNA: TGCGCCAGCAGCTTCGTACAGGCGAACACTGAAGCTTTCTTT
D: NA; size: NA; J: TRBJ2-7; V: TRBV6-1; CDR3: CASSETGTSYEQYF; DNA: TGTGCCAGCAGTGAGACAGGTACCTCCTACGAGCAGTACTTC
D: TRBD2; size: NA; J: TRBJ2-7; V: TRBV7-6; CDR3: CASSPLAGAHEQYF; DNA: TGTGCCAGCAGCCCGTTAGCGGGAGCCCACGAGCAGTACTTC
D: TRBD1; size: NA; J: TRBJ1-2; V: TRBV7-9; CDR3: CASSAAGQGFGYTF; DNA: TGTGCCAGCAGCGCCGCCGGACAGGGGTTTGGCTACACCTTC
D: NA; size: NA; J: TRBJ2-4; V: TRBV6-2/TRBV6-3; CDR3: CASSYDLVGIQYF; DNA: TGTGCCAGCAGTTACGACCTAGTTGGCATTCAGTACTTC
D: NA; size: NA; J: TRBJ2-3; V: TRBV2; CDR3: CASSMLGADTQYF; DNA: TGTGCCAGCAGTATGTTAGGCGCAGATACGCAGTATTTT
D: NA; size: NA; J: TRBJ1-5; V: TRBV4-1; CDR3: CASSQDAGTGTAGQPQHF; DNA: TGCGCCAGCAGCCAAGATGCCGGAACAGGGACCGCTGGGCAGCCCCAGCATTTT
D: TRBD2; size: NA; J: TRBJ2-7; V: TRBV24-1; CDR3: CATSDVGTSGSLVQYF; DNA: TGTGCCACCAGTGATGTGGGGACTAGCGGGAGCCTCGTGCAGTACTTC
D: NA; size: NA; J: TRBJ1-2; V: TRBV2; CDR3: CASSELAHGYTF; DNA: TGTGCCAGCAGTGAATTAGCCCATGGCTACACCTTC
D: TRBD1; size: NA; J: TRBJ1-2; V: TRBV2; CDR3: CASRADRDYGYTF; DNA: TGTGCCAGCAGGGCGGACAGGGACTATGGCTACACCTTC
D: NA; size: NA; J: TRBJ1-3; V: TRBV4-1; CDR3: CASTRGGGAGNTIYF; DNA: TGCGCCAGCACCCGCGGGGGGGGTGCTGGAAACACCATATATTTT
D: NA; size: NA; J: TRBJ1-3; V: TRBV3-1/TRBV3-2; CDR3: CASSQSDGGNTIYF; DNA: TGTGCCAGCAGCCAATCGGACGGTGGAAACACCATATATTTT
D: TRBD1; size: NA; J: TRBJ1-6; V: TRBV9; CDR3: CASSVLGQGRSPLHF; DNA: TGTGCCAGCAGCGTTCTCGGACAGGGGCGTTCACCCCTCCACTTT
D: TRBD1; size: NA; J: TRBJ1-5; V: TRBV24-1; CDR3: CATSDLQGGDREFNQPQHF; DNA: TGTGCCACCAGTGATTTGCAAGGTGGGGACAGGGAGTTTAATCAGCCCCAGCATTTT
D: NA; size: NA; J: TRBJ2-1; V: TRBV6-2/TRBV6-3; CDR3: CASSYGYDEQFF; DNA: TGTGCCAGCAGTTACGGGTATGATGAGCAGTTCTTC
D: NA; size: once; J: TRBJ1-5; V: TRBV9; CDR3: CASSVTGRNQPQHF; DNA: TGTGCCAGCAGCGTTACAGGGCGAAATCAGCCCCAGCATTTT
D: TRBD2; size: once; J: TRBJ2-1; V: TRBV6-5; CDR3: CASSPLAGIANEQFF; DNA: TGTGCCAGCAGTCCACTAGCGGGAATAGCGAATGAGCAGTTCTTC
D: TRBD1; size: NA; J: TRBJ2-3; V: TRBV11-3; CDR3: CASSIGTGYADTQYF; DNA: TGTGCCAGCAGCATAGGGACAGGGTACGCAGATACGCAGTATTTT
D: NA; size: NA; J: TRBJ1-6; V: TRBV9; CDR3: CASSSRTETNSPLHF; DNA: TGTGCCAGCAGCTCCCGGACAGAAACAAATTCACCCCTCCACTTT
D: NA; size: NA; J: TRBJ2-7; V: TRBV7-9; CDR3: CASSSTNGPGPEDYEQYF; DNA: TGTGCCAGCAGCTCGACAAATGGACCGGGACCAGAAGACTACGAGCAGTACTTC
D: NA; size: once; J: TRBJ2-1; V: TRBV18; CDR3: CASSPEGYNEQFF; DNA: TGTGCCAGCTCCCCGGAGGGGTACAATGAGCAGTTCTTC
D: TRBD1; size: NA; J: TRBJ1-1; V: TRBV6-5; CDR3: CASSYQGQGGTEAFF; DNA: TGTGCCAGCAGTTACCAAGGTCAGGGGGGAACTGAAGCTTTCTTT
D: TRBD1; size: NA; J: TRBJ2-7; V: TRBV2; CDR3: CASSGQGPYEQYF; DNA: TGTGCCAGCAGCGGACAGGGCCCCTACGAGCAGTACTTC
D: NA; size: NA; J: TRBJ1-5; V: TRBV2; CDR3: CASTGRWNQPQHF; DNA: TGTGCCAGCACCGGACGGTGGAATCAGCCCCAGCATTTT
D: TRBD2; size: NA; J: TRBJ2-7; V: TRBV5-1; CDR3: CASSFGLAVSDEQYF; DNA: TGCGCCAGCAGCTTTGGACTAGCGGTATCGGACGAGCAGTACTTC
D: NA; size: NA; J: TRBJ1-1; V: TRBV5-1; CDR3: CASSPEPTGNTEAFF; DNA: TGCGCCAGCAGCCCCGAACCTACAGGGAACACTGAAGCTTTCTTT
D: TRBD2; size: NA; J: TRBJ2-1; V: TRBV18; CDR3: CASSRYTSGAYNEQFF; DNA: TGTGCCAGCTCACGTTATACTAGCGGGGCTTACAATGAGCAGTTCTTC
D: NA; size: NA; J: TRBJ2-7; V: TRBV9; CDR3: CASSVAGRGYEQYF; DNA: TGTGCCAGCAGCGTAGCCGGGAGAGGATACGAGCAGTACTTC
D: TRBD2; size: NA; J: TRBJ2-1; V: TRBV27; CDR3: CASSPRLAGASSSYNEQFF; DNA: TGTGCCAGCAGTCCCCGACTAGCGGGAGCTAGCAGTTCCTACAATGAGCAGTTCTTC
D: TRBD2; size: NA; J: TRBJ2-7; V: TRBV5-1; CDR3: CASSLALAGTYEQYF; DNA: TGCGCCAGCAGCTTGGCACTAGCGGGCACCTACGAGCAGTACTTC
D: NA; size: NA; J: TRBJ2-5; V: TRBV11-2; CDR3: CASSPRPRETQYF; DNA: TGTGCCAGCAGCCCCCGTCCTCGGGAGACCCAGTACTTC
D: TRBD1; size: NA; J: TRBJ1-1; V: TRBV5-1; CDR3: CASSVAGTGGYTEAFF; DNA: TGCGCCAGCAGCGTAGCCGGGACAGGGGGCTACACTGAAGCTTTCTTT
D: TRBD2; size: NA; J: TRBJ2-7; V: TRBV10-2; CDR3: CASIGASGTYEQYF; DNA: TGCGCCAGCATTGGGGCTAGCGGAACCTACGAGCAGTACTTC
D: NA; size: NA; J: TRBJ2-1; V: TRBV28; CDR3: CASSHTDNEQFF; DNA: TGTGCCAGCAGTCATACCGACAATGAGCAGTTCTTC
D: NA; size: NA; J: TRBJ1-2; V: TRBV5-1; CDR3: CASSPGASTANYGYTF; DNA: TGCGCCAGCAGCCCCGGCGCGTCGACAGCTAACTATGGCTACACCTTC
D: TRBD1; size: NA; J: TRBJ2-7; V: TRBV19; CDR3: CASSTGTGIYEQYF; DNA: TGTGCCAGTAGTACCGGGACAGGGATCTACGAGCAGTACTTC
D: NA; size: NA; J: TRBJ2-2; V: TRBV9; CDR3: CASSVDPRGNTGELFF; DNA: TGTGCCAGCAGCGTAGACCCCCGGGGGAACACCGGGGAGCTGTTTTTT
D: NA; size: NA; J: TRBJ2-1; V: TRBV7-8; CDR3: CASSLGGINEQFF; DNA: TGTGCCAGCAGCTTGGGCGGGATTAATGAGCAGTTCTTC